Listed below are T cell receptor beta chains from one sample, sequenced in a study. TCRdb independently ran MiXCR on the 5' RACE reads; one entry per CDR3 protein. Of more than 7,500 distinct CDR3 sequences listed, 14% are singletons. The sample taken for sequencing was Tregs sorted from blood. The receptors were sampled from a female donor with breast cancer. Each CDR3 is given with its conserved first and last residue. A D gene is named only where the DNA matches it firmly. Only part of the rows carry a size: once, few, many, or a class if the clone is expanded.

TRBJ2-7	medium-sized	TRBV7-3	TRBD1	CASSALGQALPYEQYF	TGTGCCAGCAGCGCCCTTGGACAGGCGCTCCCCTACGAGCAGTACTTC
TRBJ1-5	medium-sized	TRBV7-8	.	CASSLVAGDSNQPQHF	TGTGCCAGCAGCTTAGTGGCAGGGGATAGCAATCAGCCCCAGCATTTT
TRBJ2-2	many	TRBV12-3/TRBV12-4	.	CASARWNTGELFF	TGTGCCAGTGCCCGGTGGAACACCGGGGAGCTGTTTTTT
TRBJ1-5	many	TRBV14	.	CASSWGAGQPQHF	TGTGCCAGCAGCTGGGGCGCTGGGCAGCCCCAGCATTTT
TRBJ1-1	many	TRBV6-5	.	CASSYSGGRSEAFF	TGTGCCAGCAGTTACTCAGGGGGTAGGTCTGAAGCTTTCTTT
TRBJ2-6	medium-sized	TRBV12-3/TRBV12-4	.	CASSLRAISGANVLTF	TGTGCCAGCAGTTTGAGAGCTATCTCTGGGGCCAACGTCCTGACTTTC
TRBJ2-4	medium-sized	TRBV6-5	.	CASSYSKQNIQYF	TGTGCCAGCAGTTACTCGAAACAAAACATTCAGTACTTC
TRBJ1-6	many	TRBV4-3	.	CASSHSRQNYNSPLHF	TGCGCCAGCAGCCATTCCAGACAGAACTATAATTCACCCCTCCACTTT
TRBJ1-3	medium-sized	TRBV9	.	CASSVALWGSGNTIYF	TGTGCCAGCAGCGTAGCTCTGTGGGGTTCTGGAAACACCATATATTTT
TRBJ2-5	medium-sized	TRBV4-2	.	CASSQERVGETQYF	TGTGCCAGCAGCCAAGAGAGGGTGGGGGAGACCCAGTACTTC
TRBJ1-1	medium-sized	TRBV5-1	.	CASSSRTGETEAFF	TGCGCCAGCAGCTCAAGGACTGGGGAGACTGAAGCTTTCTTT
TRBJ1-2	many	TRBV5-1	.	CASSGGPNYGYTF	TGCGCCAGCAGCGGGGGACCAAACTATGGCTACACCTTC
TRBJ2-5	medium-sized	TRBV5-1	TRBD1	CASSTGQGGTETQYF	TGCGCCAGCAGCACCGGACAGGGCGGTACGGAGACCCAGTACTTC
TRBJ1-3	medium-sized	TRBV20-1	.	CSARQGRSSGNTIYF	TGCAGTGCTAGACAGGGCAGGTCTTCTGGAAACACCATATATTTT
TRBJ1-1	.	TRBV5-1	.	CASRYDGIAEAFF	TGCGCCAGCAGATACGACGGGATAGCTGAAGCTTTCTTT
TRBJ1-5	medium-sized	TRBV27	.	CASSSDTNQPQHF	TGTGCCAGCAGCTCCGACACCAATCAGCCCCAGCATTTT
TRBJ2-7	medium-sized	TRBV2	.	CASRIDRSLDEQYF	TGTGCCAGCCGAATCGACAGGTCTCTGGACGAGCAGTACTTC
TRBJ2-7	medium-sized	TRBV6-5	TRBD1	CASSLGGQGTHEQYF	TGTGCCAGCAGCCTTGGGGGACAGGGGACCCACGAGCAGTACTTC
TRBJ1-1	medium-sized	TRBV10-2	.	CASSDRAGGMNTEAFF	TGCGCCAGCAGTGACAGGGCGGGGGGTATGAACACTGAAGCTTTCTTT
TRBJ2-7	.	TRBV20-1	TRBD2	CSVRLAGGHYEQYF	TGCAGTGTCAGACTAGCGGGAGGCCACTACGAGCAGTACTTC
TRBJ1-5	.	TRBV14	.	CASSGGAGQPQHF	TGTGCCAGCAGCGGGGGCGCTGGGCAGCCCCAGCATTTC
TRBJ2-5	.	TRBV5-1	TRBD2	CAGSLSPSGSLGIQYF	TGCGCCGGCAGCTTGTCTCCTAGCGGGAGTCTTGGGATCCAGTACTTC
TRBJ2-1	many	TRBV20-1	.	CSARDLLQEQFF	TGCAGTGCTAGAGATCTACTACAAGAGCAGTTCTTC
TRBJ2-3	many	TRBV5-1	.	CASRQGPSTDTQYF	TGCGCCAGCAGACAGGGCCCAAGCACAGATACGCAGTATTTT
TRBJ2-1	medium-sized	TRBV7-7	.	CATGPTTSFHEQFF	TGTGCTACCGGTCCCACAACTAGCTTCCATGAGCAGTTCTTC
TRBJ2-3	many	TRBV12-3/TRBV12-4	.	CASSLGDTDTQYF	TGTGCCAGCAGTTTGGGAGACACAGATACGCAGTATTTT
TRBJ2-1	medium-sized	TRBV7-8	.	CASSFPAIVGNEQFF	TGTGCCAGCAGCTTTCCTGCAATAGTGGGCAATGAGCAGTTCTTC
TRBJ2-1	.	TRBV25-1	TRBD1	CASSDARGISYNEQFF	TGTGCCAGCAGTGATGCCAGGGGGATCTCCTACAATGAGCAGTTCTTC
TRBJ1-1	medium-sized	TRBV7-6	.	CASSPAWQGEAFF	TGTGCCAGCAGTCCCGCTTGGCAGGGTGAAGCTTTCTTT
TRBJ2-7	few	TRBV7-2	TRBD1	CASSSGQDLTYEQYF	TGTGCCAGCAGCTCGGGACAGGACCTCACCTACGAGCAGTACTTC
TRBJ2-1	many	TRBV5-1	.	CASRPGPRTDEQFF	TGCGCCAGCCGGCCGGGACCACGGACCGATGAGCAGTTCTTC
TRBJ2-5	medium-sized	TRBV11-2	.	CASSLAETQYF	TGTGCCAGCAGCTTAGCCGAGACCCAGTACTTC
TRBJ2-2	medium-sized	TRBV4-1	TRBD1	CASKRTGSGELFF	TGCGCCAGCAAGAGGACAGGGTCCGGGGAGCTGTTTTTT
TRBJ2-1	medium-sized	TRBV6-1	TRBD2	CASSERLAGGPTYNEQFF	TGTGCCAGCAGTGAAAGGCTAGCGGGAGGCCCTACCTACAATGAGCAGTTCTTC
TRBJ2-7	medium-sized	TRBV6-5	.	CASSNTSYEQYF	TGTGCCAGCAGTAATACCTCCTACGAGCAGTACTTC
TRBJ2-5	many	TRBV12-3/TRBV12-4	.	CASSPAQGPSETQYF	TGTGCCAGCAGCCCCGCCCAGGGACCATCAGAGACCCAGTACTTC
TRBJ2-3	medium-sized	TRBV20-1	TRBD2	CSARGPEAGKYTDTQYF	TGCAGTGCTAGAGGTCCCGAAGCGGGGAAATACACAGATACGCAGTATTTT
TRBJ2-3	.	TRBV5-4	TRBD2	CASSEGLAGGTDTQYF	TGTGCCAGCAGTGAAGGACTAGCGGGAGGGACAGATACGCAGTATTTT
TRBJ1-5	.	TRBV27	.	CANPRRASNQPQHF	TGTGCCAACCCGAGGAGGGCCAGCAATCAGCCCCAGCATTTT
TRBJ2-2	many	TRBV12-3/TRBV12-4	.	CASSFSGGRRTGELFF	TGTGCCAGCAGTTTCTCCGGTGGGCGGCGAACCGGGGAGCTGTTTTTT
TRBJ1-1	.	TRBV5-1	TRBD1	CASGPQGAHTEASF	TGCGCCAGCGGACCGCAGGGGGCTCACACTGAAGCTTCCTTT
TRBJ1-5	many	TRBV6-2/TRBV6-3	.	CASSPIEGRGQPQHF	TGTGCCAGCAGCCCAATCGAGGGACGGGGACAGCCCCAGCATTTT